The 26 T cell receptor beta chains below were found in one sample sequenced in a study of blood T cell repertoires in COVID-19. The repertoire was sequenced with immunoSEQ multiplex PCR; TCRdb's copy has only in-frame clones and lacks some. The sample lists fewer than 500,000 clones; 86% were seen once. Sequencing was performed on peripheral blood. Receptors were obtained from a woman aged 30 to 39 with active or convalescent COVID-19.

V usage is TRBV21-1 and J usage is TRBJ2-3; TRBD2 is the table's D call and was not checked against the DNA. TRBV21-1 is described as a pseudogene. This CDR3 region has 19 residues. The CDR3 protein is CASSRGPGLAGVYTDTQYF. The CDR3 nucleotides are TGTGCCAGCAGCAGAGGGCCGGGGCTAGCGGGGGTCTACACAGATACGCAGTATTTT.

The chain recombines TRBV7-6 with TRBJ1-4; TRBD1 might be the D (6 bases). The CDR3 is made up of 16 amino acids. The V gene's germline CDR1 is SGHVS and CDR2 FNYEAQ. Trimming took 5 bases from V and 3 from J, leaving 16 bases between them. For the CDR3, the DNA is TGTGCCAGCAGCACACTGGCGGGGGCTCCTAATGAAAAACTGTTTTTT. It is translated as CASSTLAGAPNEKLFF.

The chain is built from TRBV19 and TRBJ1-1; perhaps TRBD1 as D (5 bases). The germline V gene has CDR1 LNHDA and CDR2 SQIVND (reference sequence). The CDR3 contains 14 residues. V dropped 7 bases and J dropped 3 bases, with 15 bases sitting between them. The CDR3 loop reads CASTLQGFHTEAFF. In DNA form, the CDR3 reads TGTGCCAGTACACTCCAGGGTTTTCACACTGAAGCTTTCTTT.

This chain uses TRBV7-9 with TRBJ2-6; D is uncertain. The length of the CDR3 is 15 residues. V was pared by 3 bases and J by 0 bases, with 6 bases between. Germline lookup yields CDR1 SEHNR and CDR2 FQNEAQ (reference sequence). In DNA form, the CDR3 reads TGTGCCAGCAGCTTCTTGTTCTCTGGGGCCAACGTCCTGACTTTC. It is translated as CASSFLFSGANVLTF.

The chain combines TRBV6-5 with TRBJ1-1; D is ambiguous. There are 12 residues in the CDR3. Germline V gene sequence: CDR1 MNHEY, CDR2 SVGAGI. Trimming left V 6 bases short and J 1 base short, with 6 bases between. The CDR3 bases are TGTGCCAGCAGAAGACAGAACACTGAAGCTTTCTTT. This codes for CASRRQNTEAFF.

This chain links TRBV27 with TRBJ1-3, with D perhaps matching TRBD1 (6 bases). V dropped 7 bases and J dropped 0 bases, with 19 bases sitting between them. The germline V gene encodes CDR1 MNHEY and CDR2 SMNVEV (reference sequence). The length of the CDR3 is 17 residues. The CDR3 coding sequence is TGTGCCAGCAAAACTCGGACAGTAGATTTCTCTGGAAACACCATATATTTT. Encoded protein: CASKTRTVDFSGNTIYF.

The CDR3 DNA is TGTGCCAGTAGTTACAGCCCGCCGGGACAGGGCGGATATCAGCCCCAGCATTTT. Encoded protein: CASSYSPPGQGGYQPQHF. This chain links TRBV19 with TRBJ1-5; 9 bases fit TRBD1. The junction had 16 bases not matched to a gene; V was cut back by 5 bases and J by 5 bases. This CDR3 region has 18 residues. The germline CDR1 and CDR2 sequences are LNHDA and SQIVND (reference sequence).

The V gene is TRBV3-1 (or the pseudogene TRBV3-2), the J gene TRBJ2-5; 9 nucleotides match TRBD2. Germline-derived CDR1 and CDR2 are LGHDT and YNNKEL (reference sequence). The V gene end was trimmed by 4 bases and the J gene end by 5 bases; junction bases not matched to a gene: 5. CDR3 length: 14 residues. The CDR3 spells CASSLRGGRETQYF. The CDR3, as DNA: TGTGCCAGCAGCCTGCGGGGGGGCCGGGAGACCCAGTACTTC.

The chain uses TRBV20-1 and TRBJ2-5; 7 bases align to TRBD2. This CDR3 region has 15 residues. Per germline, CDR1 DFQATT and CDR2 SNEGSKA (reference sequence). Trimming at V came to 3 bases and at J to 4 bases, leaving 11 bases not matched to a gene. The CDR3 nucleotides read TGCAGTGCTAGTCTGGGGCGGGAGCTTCGAGAGACCCAGTACTTC. This translates into CSASLGRELRETQYF.

The CDR3 DNA follows: TGTGCCAGCAGTCAGACTCGACTTAGCTCCTACGAGCAGTACTTC. It translates to CASSQTRLSSYEQYF. The gene calls are TRBV25-1 and TRBJ2-7; no definite D call. CDR3 length: 15 residues. Trimming took off 5 bases at V and 0 bases at J, with 14 bases between the two ends. Germline CDR1 is MGHDK and CDR2 is SYGVNS.

A single count supports this clone. The rearrangement links TRBV20-1 to TRBJ2-7; D gene uncertain. Trimming removed 0 bases from V and 3 bases from J, with 3 bases in between. Germline-derived CDR1 and CDR2 are DFQATT and SNEGSKA (reference sequence). There are 11 residues in the CDR3. Here the CDR3 reads CSAREHYEQYF. As DNA, the CDR3 is TGCAGTGCTAGAGAACACTACGAGCAGTACTTC.

The V gene is TRBV29-1, the J gene TRBJ2-7; TRBD1 is a possible D gene (6 bases). In germline, CDR1 is SQVTM, CDR2 ANQGSEA. V was trimmed by 8 bases and J by 7 bases, leaving 15 bases between them. The length of the CDR3 is 11 residues. The DNA for the CDR3 is TGCAGCACCTCAGAGAGGGGGGAGCAGTACTTC. Translating it yields CSTSERGEQYF.

This clone was counted between two and nine times. The V call is TRBV6-5, the J call TRBJ1-1, with D possibly being TRBD1 (6 bases). The CDR3 totals 14 residues. From germline, CDR1 is MNHEY and CDR2 SVGAGI. V was clipped by 4 bases and J by 5 bases, with 14 bases between them. CDR3 DNA: TGTGCCAGCAGTTGGAGGGGGGAGGGAACTGAAGCTTTCTTT. It codes for CASSWRGEGTEAFF.

This rearrangement joins TRBV21-1 to TRBJ1-4; the tabulated D call, TRBD1, remains unverified against the DNA. TRBV21-1 counts as a pseudogene. CDR3 length: 16 residues. The CDR3 DNA sequence: TGTGCCAGCCCGTACAGGACCATTGCAACTAATGAAAAACTGTTTTTT. It codes for CASPYRTIATNEKLFF.

The V gene is TRBV19, the J gene TRBJ1-1; 7 nucleotides agree with TRBD1. The CDR3 has 16 amino acids. CDR1 and CDR2 from the germline V gene are LNHDA and SQIVND (reference sequence). The junction had 12 bases not matched to a gene; V was cut back by 3 bases and J by 5 bases. The CDR3 DNA is TGTGCCAGTAGTATGCCACCCGACAGGGAAAAAACTGAAGCTTTCTTT. This sequence encodes CASSMPPDREKTEAFF.

This chain connects TRBV19 to TRBJ1-2; D ambiguous. Deletions cut 6 bases from V and 8 bases from J, with 10 bases between. CDR3 length equals 11 residues. CDR1 is LNHDA and CDR2 is SQIVND in the germline V gene (reference sequence). The CDR3 DNA is TGTGCCAGTAGAGCTCAGGTGGGCTACACCTTC. Residues: CASRAQVGYTF.

The chain employs TRBV9 and TRBJ2-5; 11 positions agree with TRBD2. CDR1 SGDLS and CDR2 YYNGEE come from the germline V gene. V shed 0 bases, J shed 3 bases, and the junction held 4 bases outside the gene matches. This CDR3 region has 16 residues. For the CDR3, the DNA is TGTGCCAGCAGCGTAGTACCGGGACTAGCGGAAGAGACCCAGTACTTC. Translating it yields CASSVVPGLAEETQYF.

V and J are TRBV27 and TRBJ1-4, with D tentatively TRBD1 (5 bases). The CDR3 covers 14 residues. The V and J ends lost 5 bases and 12 bases respectively, with 19 bases between them. CDR1 and CDR2 from the germline V gene are MNHEY and SMNVEV (reference sequence). This CDR3 is CASSHAVGQLELFF. CDR3 DNA sequence: TGTGCCAGCAGTCATGCGGTCGGACAATTGGAACTGTTTTTT.

The rearrangement uses TRBV1 and TRBJ2-7; the D segment call TRBD2 is taken from the table without a DNA check. TRBV1 is flagged as a pseudogene. The CDR3 runs 16 residues. CDR3 DNA sequence: TGCACCAGCAGCCAAGAAGCCAGCGGGTCCACCTACGAGCAGTACTTC. This gives the protein CTSSQEASGSTYEQYF.

The chain couples TRBV5-8 to TRBJ1-4; D is uncertain. CDR3 length: 13 amino acids. The V gene's germline CDR1 is SGHTS and CDR2 YDEGEE. Trimming stripped 0 bases from V and 6 bases from J, with 6 bases between. The CDR3 loop reads CASSLGQDEKLFF. The CDR3 coding sequence is TGTGCCAGCAGCTTGGGGCAGGATGAAAAACTGTTTTTT.

The rearrangement links TRBV7-9 to TRBJ2-7, with TRBD2 matching over 8 bases. J gave up 1 base and V 5 bases, and 10 bases lay outside the gene matches. The V gene's germline CDR1 is SEHNR and CDR2 FQNEAQ (reference sequence). The CDR3 covers 16 residues. The CDR3 protein is CASSTPSRGVSYEQYF. CDR3 coding DNA: TGTGCCAGCAGCACCCCATCGCGGGGGGTATCCTACGAGCAGTACTTC.

This clone was found once. The chain joins TRBV9 to TRBJ1-5; TRBD1 aligns across 11 bases. This CDR3 is built from 15 residues. CDR1 and CDR2 (germline): SGDLS, YYNGEE. The junction had 4 bases not matched to a gene; V was cut back by 3 bases and J by 5 bases. The chain's CDR3 is CASSAGTGGHQPQHF. Here the CDR3 DNA reads TGTGCCAGCAGCGCCGGGACAGGGGGGCATCAGCCCCAGCATTTT.

The chain combines TRBV5-1 with TRBJ1-1; D perhaps matches TRBD1 (5 bases). The CDR3 runs to 16 residues. Germline lookup yields CDR1 SGHRS and CDR2 YFSETQ. Deletions cut 0 bases from V and 1 base from J, with 13 bases between. Here the CDR3 DNA reads TGCGCCAGCAGCTTGGTCCAGGGTCAGGGGAACACTGAAGCTTTCTTT. Amino acid sequence: CASSLVQGQGNTEAFF.

This rearrangement joins TRBV6-5 to TRBJ2-7, with a weak D call TRBD1 (6 bases). Trimming removed 7 bases from V and 4 bases from J, with 17 bases in between. Germline V gives CDR1 MNHEY, CDR2 SVGAGI. The CDR3 is made up of 14 amino acids. The CDR3 sequence: CASIKRTAPYEQYF. CDR3 bases: TGTGCCAGCATTAAGAGGACAGCCCCTTACGAGCAGTACTTC.

This clone was counted once. The chain joins TRBV10-3 to TRBJ1-2, with TRBD1 identical over 8 bases. Germline CDR1 ENHRY, CDR2 SYGVKD. CDR3 length: 13 residues. V lost 7 bases, J lost 7 bases, and 8 bases stayed unmatched. The CDR3 bases are TGTGCCATCAACGGACAGGGAGGCAGTGGCTACACCTTC. Translated, it gives CAINGQGGSGYTF.

The chain recombines TRBV24-1 with TRBJ2-2; TRBD2 agrees at 8 bases. Germline CDR1 is KGHDR and CDR2 is SFDVKD. Germline trimming cut 3 bases from V and 7 bases from J; bases unmatched to any gene: 6. The CDR3 consists of 15 residues. CDR3 nucleotide sequence: TGTGCCACCAGTGATACGGGAGGGCCAATCGGGGAGCTGTTTTTT. As protein: CATSDTGGPIGELFF.